Shown below are 32 T cell receptor beta chains from a single sample sequenced in a study of cytotoxic CD8 clonotypes in ibrutinib-treated CLL (dated by TCRdb to about 2021). Preparation of the library involved the immunoSEQ multiplex PCR assay. TCRdb re-hosts the immuneACCESS table, in-frame sequences only. Its copies lack some clones; in the studies checked, an unresolved V gene accounts for under half of them, and the cause for the rest is not known. Here the sample has fewer than 25,000 clones; around four fifths occur a single time. Around 8.5% of the sample is held by the ten biggest clonotypes. The sequences come from PBMCs, collected before ibrutinib treatment. These receptors originate from a human donor with chronic lymphocytic leukemia.

This clone came up a few times. The CDR3 DNA reads TGCGCCAGCAGCTCGGGACAGGGGGGCACCTACGAGCAGTACTTC. Translated: CASSSGQGGTYEQYF. V is TRBV5-1 and J is TRBJ2-7; TRBD1 matches 11 bases. J was trimmed by 2 bases and V by 3 bases; bases with no gene match: 4. The CDR3 runs 15 residues. Germline V gene sequence: CDR1 SGHRS, CDR2 YFSETQ.

The chain is built from TRBV20-1 and TRBJ2-5, with D unresolved. Trimming removed 5 bases from V and 7 bases from J, with 11 bases in between. Germline CDR1 and CDR2: DFQATT and SNEGSKA (reference sequence). The CDR3 runs 11 residues. CDR3 in amino acids: CSASSGGTQYF. DNA of the CDR3: TGCAGTGCTTCTAGTGGCGGGACCCAGTACTTC.

This clone was counted once. V usage is TRBV6-4 and J usage is TRBJ1-2; 9 bases align to TRBD1. This CDR3 is 13 amino acids long. CDR1 MRHNA and CDR2 SNTAGT come from the germline V gene. Losses at the gene ends were 6 bases for V and 5 bases for J; bases not matched to a gene: 4. CDR3 nucleotide sequence: TGTGCCAGCAGAGACAGGGGGAGATATGGCTACACCTTC. Encoded protein: CASRDRGRYGYTF.

This clone has just a few counts. The genes are TRBV6-5 and TRBJ1-2; weak D call: TRBD1 (6 bases). The CDR3 covers 13 residues. The germline V and J ends were trimmed by 7 bases and 8 bases, with 17 bases remaining between them. CDR1 and CDR2 from the germline V gene are MNHEY and SVGAGI. The CDR3 region has the DNA TGTGCCAGCAAATTTCTCAGGGGAGGCGGCTACACCTTC. Encoded protein: CASKFLRGGGYTF.

In this sample, this clone turned up a few times. This rearrangement joins TRBV7-2 to TRBJ2-2; 11 nucleotides match TRBD2. CDR1 and CDR2 from the germline V gene are SGHTA and FQGNSA. The CDR3 totals 18 residues. Unmatched junction bases numbered 10, after V lost 6 bases and J lost 1 base. The CDR3 reads CASSPSPGTSGNTGELFF. CDR3 in DNA: TGTGCCAGCAGTCCAAGCCCCGGGACTAGCGGGAACACCGGGGAGCTGTTTTTT.

The chain employs TRBV4-3 and TRBJ2-3; D may match TRBD1 or TRBD2 (5 bases each). Germline lookup yields CDR1 LGHNA and CDR2 YSLEER. The V and J ends lost 4 bases and 7 bases respectively, with 12 bases between them. This CDR3 has 13 amino acids. Written as DNA, the CDR3 is TGCGCCAGCAGCCTCGGGGCCGAAAATACGCAGTATTTT. Amino acid sequence: CASSLGAENTQYF.

The DNA of the CDR3 is TGTGCCAGCAGCGTAGAGGTGGGACGTGGGGGCGGCTACACCTTC. Translating it yields CASSVEVGRGGGYTF. The rearrangement links TRBV9 to TRBJ1-2; maybe TRBD1 (6 bases). Trimming left V 0 bases short and J 8 bases short, with 17 bases between. The germline V gene has CDR1 SGDLS and CDR2 YYNGEE. This CDR3 comprises 15 residues.

This clone was observed a few times. J is TRBJ2-1 and V is TRBV5-6; TRBD1 aligns across 8 bases. In germline, CDR1 is SGHDT, CDR2 YYEEEE. This CDR3 contains 15 residues. Germline trimming cut 2 bases from V and 6 bases from J; bases unmatched to any gene: 7. The CDR3 is CASSFAGGAGNEQFF. The CDR3 DNA is TGTGCCAGCAGCTTTGCAGGGGGCGCGGGCAATGAGCAGTTCTTC.

This clone was seen a few times. The chain combines TRBV30 with TRBJ1-5; 9 bases map to TRBD1. Trimming cost V 0 bases and J 5 bases; bases outside gene matches: 8. Germline assignment: CDR1 GTSNPN and CDR2 SVGIG (reference sequence). This CDR3 region has 16 residues. CDR3 sequence (DNA): TGTGCCTGGAGTGTACCAACAGGGGGCTTCGATCAGCCCCAGCATTTT. It specifies CAWSVPTGGFDQPQHF.

The chain couples TRBV12-5 to TRBJ2-7, with D uncertain. Looked up from germline, CDR1 is LGHNT and CDR2 is FRNRAP. Trimming pared 6 bases from V and 6 bases from J, leaving 12 bases between. The CDR3 has 12 residues. The CDR3: CASGRRLAEQYF. The CDR3 region has the DNA TGTGCTAGTGGCCGTCGATTGGCCGAGCAGTACTTC.

A single count supports this clone. The chain combines TRBV7-2 with TRBJ1-1, with no clear D. The CDR3 extends over 14 amino acids. V dropped 1 base and J dropped 10 bases, with 16 bases sitting between them. Germline CDR1 and CDR2: SGHTA and FQGNSA. CDR3 protein: CASSLDLARTPAFF. CDR3 DNA sequence: TGTGCCAGCAGCTTAGATCTGGCAAGGACTCCAGCTTTCTTT.

This clone was recorded a few times. The chain joins TRBV7-6 to TRBJ1-5, with no clear D. The CDR3 totals 15 residues. With 2 bases removed from V and 6 bases from J, the gap between germline ends came to 14 bases. Germline CDR1 reads SGHVS; CDR2 reads FNYEAQ. The CDR3 reads CASSLLPSEGQPQHF. CDR3 nucleotides: TGTGCCAGCAGCTTACTTCCGTCGGAAGGTCAGCCCCAGCATTTT.

This rearrangement joins TRBV19 to TRBJ2-1; TRBD2 matches at 8 bases. V was clipped by 5 bases and J by 2 bases; unmatched bases: 5. The CDR3 sequence is 15 residues long. Looked up from germline, CDR1 is LNHDA and CDR2 is SQIVND (reference sequence). As DNA, the CDR3 is TGTGCCAGTAGTTCCACTAGCGGAGCCTACAATGAGCAGTTCTTC. Its translation: CASSSTSGAYNEQFF.

The chain has TRBV11-1 and TRBJ1-2; D uncertain. The CDR3 length is 14 residues. Trimming took 2 bases from V and 2 from J, leaving 9 bases between them. In germline, CDR1 is SGHAT, CDR2 FQDESV (reference sequence). CDR3 coding DNA: TGTGCCAGCAGCTTAAACGAAGGCAACTATGGCTACACCTTC. Protein product: CASSLNEGNYGYTF.

The chain combines TRBV5-1 with TRBJ2-1; 10 bases agree with TRBD2. The trim removed 4 bases at V and 8 bases at J, leaving 9 bases unmatched. Germline V gene lookup returns CDR1 SGHRS and CDR2 YFSETQ. The CDR3 length is 15 residues. CDR3 amino acids: CASSGTSGVGDEQFF. The CDR3 DNA reads as TGCGCCAGCAGCGGTACTAGCGGGGTTGGGGATGAGCAGTTCTTC.

The rearrangement links TRBV5-4 to TRBJ2-7, with D possibly matching TRBD2 (5 bases). Germline values: CDR1 SGHNT, CDR2 YYREEE (reference sequence). V was shortened by 4 bases and J by 1 base, with 9 bases between the two germline ends. The CDR3 totals 13 residues. Here the CDR3 DNA reads TGTGCCAGCAGCCCGGACTGGTCCTACGAGCAGTACTTC. Protein product: CASSPDWSYEQYF.

This clone was detected only once. This chain links TRBV7-2 with TRBJ2-1, with D tentatively TRBD2 (7 bases). The V end lost 5 bases, the J end lost 4 bases, and 18 bases lay between the germline ends. CDR1 SGHTA and CDR2 FQGNSA come from the germline V gene. There are 16 residues in the CDR3. Written as DNA, the CDR3 is TGTGCCAGCAGCCGCCTGAGCGGGACAACTTACAATGAGCAGTTCTTC. Amino acid sequence: CASSRLSGTTYNEQFF.

This rearrangement joins TRBV19 to TRBJ1-1; no clear D. V lost 0 bases and J lost 1, with 15 bases in between. This CDR3 comprises 17 residues. The germline gives CDR1 LNHDA, CDR2 SQIVND (reference sequence). CDR3 DNA: TGTGCCAGTAGTATAGATTCGGCGGTTTCTACGAACACTGAAGCTTTCTTT. Protein: CASSIDSAVSTNTEAFF.

In this sample, this clone turned up a few times. The V gene is TRBV9, the J gene TRBJ2-3; 12 positions match TRBD2. The V gene end was trimmed by 3 bases and the J gene end by 8 bases; junction bases not matched to a gene: 7. This CDR3 contains 15 residues. CDR1 and CDR2 (germline): SGDLS, YYNGEE. The DNA for the CDR3 is TGTGCCAGCAGCGCAGAGACTAGCGGGAGAGGTACGCAGTATTTT. Its protein product is CASSAETSGRGTQYF. The variable domain in full, completed from reference TRBV9 and TRBJ2-3, reads DSGVTQTPKHLITATGQRVTLRCSPRSGDLSVYWYQQSLDQGLQFLIQYYNGEERAKGNILERFSAQQFPDLHSELNLSSLELGDSALYFCASSAETSGRGTQYFGPGTRLTVL.

The chain has TRBV19 and TRBJ1-5; D is unclear. Per the germline V gene, CDR1 is LNHDA and CDR2 is SQIVND (reference sequence). CDR3 size: 16 residues. Trimming stripped 7 bases from V and 2 bases from J, with 18 bases between. The CDR3 bases are TGTGCCAGTACCCGGCTAGGCCAGGTGGGCAATCAGCCCCAGCATTTT. Translated: CASTRLGQVGNQPQHF.

This clone was seen only once. The CDR3 loop reads CASSVEQGIEKLFF. Here the CDR3 DNA reads TGTGCCAGCAGCGTCGAACAGGGTATTGAAAAACTGTTTTTT. The chain carries TRBV9 and TRBJ1-4; possible D gene TRBD1, 6 bases. Germline V gives CDR1 SGDLS, CDR2 YYNGEE. The CDR3 has 14 residues. V lost 2 bases and J 7 bases, leaving 12 bases between the germline ends. The whole variable domain, filled in from reference TRBV9 and TRBJ1-4, reads DSGVTQTPKHLITATGQRVTLRCSPRSGDLSVYWYQQSLDQGLQFLIQYYNGEERAKGNILERFSAQQFPDLHSELNLSSLELGDSALYFCASSVEQGIEKLFFGSGTQLSVL.

The V gene is TRBV4-1, the J gene TRBJ2-6, with D unresolved. The length of the CDR3 is 17 residues. Trimming stripped 1 base from V and 0 bases from J, with 10 bases between. Germline assignment: CDR1 MGHRA and CDR2 YSYEKL. CDR3 bases: TGCGCCAGCAGCCAAGCGCCGGGTCTCTCTGGGGCCAACGTCCTGACTTTC. Translating it yields CASSQAPGLSGANVLTF.

V is TRBV5-1 and J is TRBJ1-4; D not resolved. Trimming took 0 bases from V and 3 from J, leaving 9 bases between them. Germline assignment: CDR1 SGHRS and CDR2 YFSETQ. The CDR3 loop spans 15 amino acids. In nucleotides, the CDR3 is TGCGCCAGCAGCTTGGGGGCTTCGGCTAATGAAAAACTGTTTTTT. Translating gives CASSLGASANEKLFF.

This chain connects TRBV7-2 to TRBJ2-7, with 7 bases that match TRBD2. This CDR3 is built from 14 residues. V dropped 7 bases and J dropped 2; count of bases not matched to a gene: 8. Germline V gene lookup returns CDR1 SGHTA and CDR2 FQGNSA. DNA for the CDR3: TGTGCCAGCACCAATAACCGGGGGGCCTACGAGCAGTACTTC. Its translation: CASTNNRGAYEQYF.

This chain links TRBV30 with TRBJ2-7; TRBD1 is a possible D gene (6 bases). With 2 bases removed from V and 5 bases from J, the gap between germline ends came to 19 bases. CDR1 GTSNPN and CDR2 SVGIG come from the germline V gene (reference sequence). This CDR3 is built from 15 residues. The CDR3 is CAWSPLQGKVDEQYF. The DNA for the CDR3 is TGTGCCTGGAGTCCGCTACAGGGTAAGGTGGACGAGCAGTACTTC.

Here the CDR3 reads CASSQERASEAFF. The CDR3 DNA follows: TGCGCCAGCAGCCAAGAAAGGGCTAGTGAAGCTTTCTTT. The chain uses TRBV4-3 and TRBJ1-1; no reliable D call. The CDR3 contains 13 residues. The V gene lost 0 bases and the J gene lost 7 bases, with 9 bases spanning the gap. Germline assignment: CDR1 LGHNA and CDR2 YSLEER.

This clone appeared a few times. V and J are TRBV9 and TRBJ1-3; D uncertain. V lost 3 bases and J lost 0, with 10 bases in between. The CDR3 sequence is 15 residues long. The germline V gene has CDR1 SGDLS and CDR2 YYNGEE. CDR3 coding DNA: TGTGCCAGCAGCGGGCACACCTCCTCTGGAAACACCATATATTTT. It encodes CASSGHTSSGNTIYF.

The chain's CDR3 is CASSVASLGEKLFF. CDR3 sequence (DNA): TGCGCCAGCAGCGTGGCCTCACTAGGGGAAAAACTGTTTTTT. The chain combines TRBV5-1 with TRBJ1-4; D is undetermined. There are 14 residues in the CDR3. The germline V gene has CDR1 SGHRS and CDR2 YFSETQ. V dropped 4 bases and J dropped 8 bases, with 15 bases sitting between them.

The chain is built from TRBV5-1 and TRBJ1-3; tentatively, D is TRBD1 (5 bases). In germline, CDR1 is SGHRS, CDR2 YFSETQ. V was clipped by 4 bases and J by 7 bases, with 15 bases between them. This CDR3 has 14 residues. The CDR3 DNA follows: TGCGCCAGCAGCGAAGGGACCTGGGGGAACACCATATATTTT. This sequence encodes CASSEGTWGNTIYF. Variable domain in full (rest from reference TRBV5-1 and TRBJ1-3): KAGVTQTPRYLIKTRGQQVTLSCSPISGHRSVSWYQQTPGQGLQFLFEYFSETQRNKGNFPGRFSGRQFSNSRSEMNVSTLELGDSALYLCASSEGTWGNTIYFGEGSWLTVV.

V is TRBV7-2 and J is TRBJ2-3; 10 bases agree with TRBD2. Germline CDR1 SGHTA, CDR2 FQGNSA. J was trimmed by 2 bases and V by 1 base; bases with no gene match: 3. There are 16 residues in the CDR3. The CDR3 here is CASSLGAGGFTDTQYF. The CDR3 nucleotides read TGTGCCAGCAGCTTAGGAGCGGGAGGGTTCACAGATACGCAGTATTTT.

V usage is TRBV28 and J usage is TRBJ2-2; D gene uncertain. This CDR3 region has 13 residues. Germline CDR1 reads MDHEN; CDR2 reads SYDVKM. The ends were cut back, 1 base at V and 6 bases at J, with 6 bases in the middle. The DNA of the CDR3 is TGTGCCAGCAGTTTATCAATACCCGGGGAGCTGTTTTTT. Protein product: CASSLSIPGELFF.

The count of this clone is one. This chain joins TRBV4-1 and TRBJ2-7; a weak D match, TRBD1 (6 bases). The CDR3 runs 15 residues. The V gene lost 3 bases and the J gene lost 2 bases, with 14 bases spanning the gap. Germline CDR1 is MGHRA and CDR2 is YSYEKL. The CDR3 loop reads CASSQPGADPYEQYF. CDR3 bases: TGCGCCAGCAGCCAGCCAGGGGCCGACCCCTACGAGCAGTACTTC.